This TCR beta chain is drawn from a study of cytomegalovirus exposure and HLA in healthy donors. This clone came up once. Its specificity is not known. Points from the study as a whole: As a later analysis revealed, most CMV-associated TCR beta chains appeared HLA-restricted. HLA alleles showed associations with 15,000 to 20,000 TCR beta sequences in a later analysis, at a 0.05 false discovery rate.

Germline CDR1 SEHNR, CDR2 FQNEAQ (reference sequence). V shed 3 bases and J shed 5 bases, with 16 bases lying between them. CDR3 length equals 15 residues. PCR used 60 Vbeta primers and 13 Jbeta primers. This table comes from immunoSEQ multiplex PCR, and its TCRdb copy is limited to in-frame clones, with some not included. The sample lists under 200,000 clones, around 88% seen once, with 1.5% to 2% in the top ten. This TCR was sampled from a woman under 30 in good health and CMV-seronegative. The chain couples TRBV7-9 to TRBJ1-1; D possibly corresponds to TRBD1 (5 bases). The sample was PBMCs. In nucleotides, the CDR3 is TGTGCCAGCAGCTTTCCAAGGACGGGGGAAACTGAAGCTTTCTTT. Protein product: CASSFPRTGETEAFF.